Reported below is one TCR beta chain. The antigen it binds to is not known. Nothing much larger sits one base from this clone, and base qualities are not available. Based on the germline V gene, the CDR1 and CDR2 sequences are MGHRA and YSYEKL. Including cysteine and phenylalanine, the CDR3 has 15 amino acids. The only DNA kept is the CDR3, 45 bases in frame from the first base. The V end loses 3 bases and the J end loses 4 bases, and a stretch of 15 bases separates them. The source of the sample is a study of blood T cell repertoires in COVID-19 (dated by TCRdb to 2020 to 2022). Turning to the overall study: The collaborator samples originated in the United States, Italy and Spain and spanned the acute and convalescent phases of COVID-19. The prospective study material was composed of cDNA or gDNA derived from T cells, B-cell-depleted T cells, or PBMCs. Subjects who had been exposed to COVID-19, were actively infected with it, or had recovered from it provided the deeply sampled blood TCRbeta repertoires that made up the dataset. The repertoires were made available in a free public database intended to serve as a resource for research on the immune response to SARS-CoV-2. The samples were drawn from two sources: the first 160 participants of the ongoing ImmuneRACE study, and 1,000 to 1,500 subjects contributed by 6 global collaborators. Sample metadata almost always included a de-identified subject ID, COVID-19 status, age in years and sex. Where available, HLA class I and class II types were taken from metadata supplied by the sample provider and were not determined by assay-based typing. Findings and caveats that apply to the study as a whole: The amount of clinical and demographic metadata varied by source and participant and was provided uncurated.

Whole blood was collected in K2EDTA tubes by collaborating institutions according to the institutions' own protocols. Collaborator samples were shipped for TCRbeta analysis as frozen whole blood, isolated PBMCs, or DNA extracted from either sample type. TCRbeta CDR3 regions were amplified from genomic DNA using the immunoSEQ Assay, a bias-controlled multiplex PCR. From the authors' description of their analysis: Nucleated cell counts per sample were estimated from amplification of reference gene primers within the assay. Sequence reads were collapsed and filtered to measure the absolute abundance of every unique TCRbeta CDR3 rearrangement. For each sample, productive Simpson clonality was calculated as the square root of Simpson's diversity index across productive rearrangements. This immuneACCESS table, as held by TCRdb, lists in-frame sequences with V and J called but not all clones. Of the missing ones, under half trace to an unresolved V gene in checked studies; the others have no known cause. The D gene and trimming were derived from the DNA, and the V and J assignments and clone size from that table. The sample table lists approximately 260,000 clones, around 89% of them with a count of one. The ten largest clones take up 3% to 4% of the sample.

This clonotype was obtained from a woman in her thirties or forties with acute or convalescent COVID-19. The chain is encoded by TRBV4-1 joined to TRBJ1-2; the D gene cannot be resolved reliably. Material: peripheral blood. The base sequence is TGCGCCAGCAGCCATGCCCGTGGGGAGGGCTATGGCTACACCTTC. Its protein is CASSHARGEGYGYTF.